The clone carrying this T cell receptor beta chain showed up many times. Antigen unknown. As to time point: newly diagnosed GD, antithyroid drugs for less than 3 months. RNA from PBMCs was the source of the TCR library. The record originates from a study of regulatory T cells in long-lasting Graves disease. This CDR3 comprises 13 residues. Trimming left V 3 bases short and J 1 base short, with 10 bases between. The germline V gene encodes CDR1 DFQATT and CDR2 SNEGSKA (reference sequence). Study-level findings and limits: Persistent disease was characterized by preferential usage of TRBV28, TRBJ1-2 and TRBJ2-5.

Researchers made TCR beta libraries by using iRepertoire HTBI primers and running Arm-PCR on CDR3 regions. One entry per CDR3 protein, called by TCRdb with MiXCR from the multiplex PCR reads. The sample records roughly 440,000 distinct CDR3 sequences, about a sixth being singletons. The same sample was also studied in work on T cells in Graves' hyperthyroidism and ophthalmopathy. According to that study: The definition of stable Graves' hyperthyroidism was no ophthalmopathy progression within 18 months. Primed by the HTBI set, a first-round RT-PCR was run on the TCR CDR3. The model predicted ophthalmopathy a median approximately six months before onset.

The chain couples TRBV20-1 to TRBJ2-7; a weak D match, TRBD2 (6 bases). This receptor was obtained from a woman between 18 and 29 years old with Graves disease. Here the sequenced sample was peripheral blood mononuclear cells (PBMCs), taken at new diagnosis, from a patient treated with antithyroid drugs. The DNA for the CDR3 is TGCAGTGCTAGGAGTAGCGGTTCCTACGAGCAGTACTTC. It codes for CSARSSGSYEQYF.